Presented here are 14 T cell receptor beta chains from one specimen sequenced in a study of blood T cell repertoires in COVID-19. Clones were read by immunoSEQ multiplex PCR, and TCRdb kept only the in-frame ones, dropping some. The table has 200,000 to 250,000 clones, 80% to 85% seen once; the top ten hold approximately 6.6%. What was sequenced was PBMCs or T cells enriched from blood (not recorded which). These receptors all stem from a woman aged 40 to 50 who had recovered from COVID-19.

This chain uses TRBV10-3 with TRBJ2-1, with D tentatively TRBD2 (5 bases). The CDR3 is 13 residues long. Trimming pared 2 bases from V and 6 bases from J, leaving 8 bases between. Looked up from germline, CDR1 is ENHRY and CDR2 is SYGVKD. CDR3 sequence reads: CAISERTLNEQFF. CDR3 coding DNA: TGTGCCATCAGTGAGAGGACTCTCAATGAGCAGTTCTTC.

The rearrangement uses TRBV7-8 and TRBJ2-7; 9 bases map to TRBD2. V lost 2 bases to trimming and J lost 5 bases; unmatched junction nucleotides: 13. The germline gives CDR1 SGHVS, CDR2 FQNEAQ. The CDR3 length is 17 residues. This chain's CDR3 is CASSLRDYSGRRHEQYF. Here the CDR3 DNA reads TGTGCCAGCAGCTTACGAGATTATAGCGGGAGAAGGCACGAGCAGTACTTC. The full variable domain, completed using reference TRBV7-8 and TRBJ2-7, is GAGVSQSPRYKVAKRGQDVALRCDPISGHVSLFWYQQALGQGPEFLTYFQNEAQLDKSGLPSDRFFAERPEGSVSTLKIQRTQQEDSAVYLCASSLRDYSGRRHEQYFGPGTRLTVT.

The chain recombines TRBV2 with TRBJ1-2; TRBD1 aligns across 7 bases. Germline lookup yields CDR1 SNHLY and CDR2 FYNNEI. The CDR3 loop spans 15 amino acids. J was trimmed by 6 bases and V by 5 bases; bases with no gene match: 12. The CDR3 bases are TGTGCCAGCAGTCAGAACAGGGGATCATCAAATGGCTACACCTTC. Translating it yields CASSQNRGSSNGYTF.

V is TRBV7-8 and J is TRBJ2-7; 8 bases align to TRBD1. The CDR3 is 15 residues long. V dropped 3 bases and J dropped 7; count of bases not matched to a gene: 11. Germline CDR1 and CDR2: SGHVS and FQNEAQ. For the CDR3, the DNA is TGTGCCAGCAGCTTGCGCTTGACAGGGGTTTGGGAGCAGTACTTC. It is translated as CASSLRLTGVWEQYF.

This chain joins TRBV5-1 and TRBJ1-5; 8 bases align to TRBD1. This CDR3 has 13 amino acids. In germline, CDR1 is SGHRS, CDR2 YFSETQ. Trimming cost V 4 bases and J 6 bases; bases outside gene matches: 3. In nucleotides, the CDR3 is TGCGCCAGCAGCGCAGGGACAGGTCAGCCCCAGCATTTT. Amino acid sequence: CASSAGTGQPQHF.

The rearrangement uses TRBV28 and TRBJ2-3, with D hard to call. V shed 2 bases and J shed 1 base, with 7 bases lying between them. The germline V gene encodes CDR1 MDHEN and CDR2 SYDVKM. This CDR3 is built from 14 residues. The CDR3: CASSLSQGTDTQYF. The CDR3 coding sequence is TGTGCCAGCAGTTTAAGTCAGGGCACAGATACGCAGTATTTT. The complete variable domain, with remaining parts taken from reference TRBV28 and TRBJ2-3, reads DVKVTQSSRYLVKRTGEKVFLECVQDMDHENMFWYRQDPGLGLRLIYFSYDVKMKEKGDIPEGYSVSREKKERFSLILESASTNQTSMYLCASSLSQGTDTQYFGPGTRLTVL.

V and J are TRBV5-1 and TRBJ2-2; 10 positions match TRBD1. The germline V gene encodes CDR1 SGHRS and CDR2 YFSETQ. V shed 0 bases, J shed 7 bases, and the junction held 9 bases outside the gene matches. This CDR3 spans 17 amino acids. This CDR3 is CASSLGQGARLDGELFF. The CDR3 DNA follows: TGCGCCAGCAGCTTGGGACAGGGGGCGCGATTGGACGGGGAGCTGTTTTTT.

This clone was seen a handful of times. The CDR3 here is CASSSPRTDTGELFF. The CDR3 region has the DNA TGTGCCAGCAGTTCTCCCCGGACAGACACCGGGGAGCTGTTTTTT. The chain employs TRBV6-2 or TRBV6-3 and TRBJ2-2; tentatively, D is TRBD1 (6 bases). CDR1 MNHEY and CDR2 SVGEGT come from the germline V gene. Deletions cut 4 bases from V and 3 bases from J, with 12 bases between. The CDR3 runs to 15 residues.

The chain recombines TRBV11-3 with TRBJ2-1, with D maybe TRBD2 (6 bases). The germline CDR1 and CDR2 sequences are SGHNT and YENEEA. The CDR3 totals 13 residues. V lost 4 bases and J 5 bases, leaving 9 bases between the germline ends. CDR3 sequence (DNA): TGTGCCAGCAGCTGGTGGGGGGACAATGAGCAGTTCTTC. Translation: CASSWWGDNEQFF.

The table lists this clone with a count of one. The gene calls are TRBV29-1 and TRBJ1-3; D might be TRBD1 (6 bases). V was shortened by 4 bases and J by 4 bases, with 14 bases between the two germline ends. The CDR3 contains 14 residues. Germline-derived CDR1 and CDR2 are SQVTM and ANQGSEA. CDR3 protein: CSVVEQGSGNTIYF. The CDR3 DNA sequence: TGCAGCGTTGTCGAACAGGGCTCCGGAAACACCATATATTTT.

This clone was observed a handful of times. This chain joins TRBV7-2 and TRBJ1-3; D ambiguous. Per germline, CDR1 SGHTA and CDR2 FQGNSA. The CDR3 has 13 amino acids. Deletions cut 3 bases from V and 6 bases from J, with 9 bases between. DNA for the CDR3: TGTGCCAGCAGCTTCGAGAGGCAAAACACCATATATTTT. Amino acid sequence: CASSFERQNTIYF.

This rearrangement joins TRBV27 to TRBJ1-2, with no clear D. With 7 bases removed from V and 2 bases from J, the gap between germline ends came to 17 bases. The CDR3 has 15 residues. Germline loops: CDR1 MNHEY, CDR2 SMNVEV (reference sequence). The CDR3 nucleotides read TGTGCCAGCACCATTAACCCGGGTCAAAACTATGGCTACACCTTC. Translated: CASTINPGQNYGYTF.

This chain joins TRBV7-9 and TRBJ2-1; 9 nucleotides align to TRBD2. Germline assignment: CDR1 SEHNR and CDR2 FQNEAQ (reference sequence). V shed 2 bases, J shed 2 bases, and the junction held 1 base outside the gene matches. The CDR3 spans 15 residues. CDR3 sequence reads: CASSLQRGAYNEQFF. CDR3 in DNA: TGTGCCAGCAGCTTACAGCGGGGGGCCTACAATGAGCAGTTCTTC.

The chain employs TRBV2 and TRBJ2-3; D may be TRBD2 (6 bases). V lost 7 bases, J lost 4 bases, and 15 bases lay in between. The V gene's germline CDR1 is SNHLY and CDR2 FYNNEI. CDR3 length: 14 amino acids. CDR3 sequence: CASTSRPGADTQYF. As DNA, the CDR3 is TGTGCCAGCACTTCCCGCCCGGGAGCAGATACGCAGTATTTT.